The 14 T cell receptor beta chains listed next were all sequenced from one sample in a study of cytomegalovirus exposure and HLA in healthy donors. Both 60 Vbeta primers and 13 Jbeta primers went into the PCR. Libraries were prepared by immunoSEQ multiplex PCR; TCRdb keeps only in-frame clonotypes and omits some of them. The table includes 100,000 to 150,000 clones, under 20% detected once. The sample taken for sequencing was PBMCs. Receptor source: a female donor in good health and CMV-seropositive.

The chain carries TRBV5-6 and TRBJ1-5, with D possibly being TRBD1 (5 bases). Germline V lookup: CDR1 SGHDT, CDR2 YYEEEE. Trimming took 3 bases from V and 3 from J, leaving 16 bases between them. The CDR3 totals 16 residues. The CDR3 loop is CASSSYRDSDNQPQHF. DNA for the CDR3: TGTGCCAGCAGCTCATACCGGGACTCAGACAATCAGCCCCAGCATTTT. The full variable domain, in which reference TRBV5-6 and TRBJ1-5 provide the parts outside the CDR3, is DAGVTQSPTHLIKTRGQQVTLRCSPKSGHDTVSWYQQALGQGPQFIFQYYEEEERQRGNFPDRFSGHQFPNYSSELNVNALLLGDSALYLCASSSYRDSDNQPQHFGDGTRLSIL.

This clone was picked up a small number of times. The chain has TRBV5-1 and TRBJ2-3; possible D gene TRBD1, 5 bases. Deletions cut 3 bases from V and 11 bases from J, with 25 bases between. The CDR3 sequence is 16 residues long. Germline V gives CDR1 SGHRS, CDR2 YFSETQ. CDR3 loop: CASSSHSGQWGSKQYF. In DNA, the CDR3 is TGCGCCAGCAGCTCTCATTCAGGGCAGTGGGGTAGTAAGCAGTATTTT.

This rearrangement joins TRBV2 to TRBJ2-7, with a weak D call TRBD2 (7 bases). Germline V gives CDR1 SNHLY, CDR2 FYNNEI. This CDR3 has 14 amino acids. Trimming shortened V by 10 bases and J by 3 bases, and 19 bases separated the two germline ends. CDR3 bases: TGTGCCACCAAAGGGGGGGAGAAGGACTACGAGCAGTACTTC. As protein: CATKGGEKDYEQYF.

V and J are TRBV4-3 and TRBJ2-5; TRBD1 agrees at 7 bases. The CDR3 length is 16 residues. V shed 8 bases, J shed 5 bases, and the junction held 17 bases outside the gene matches. Germline V gene lookup returns CDR1 LGHNA and CDR2 YSLEER. CDR3 amino acids: CASSLFDRVGLETQYF. CDR3 bases: TGCGCCAGCTCCCTATTCGACAGGGTAGGATTGGAGACCCAGTACTTC.

The chain couples TRBV4-2 to TRBJ2-7, with TRBD2 as a possible D gene (6 bases). Germline CDR1 LGHNA, CDR2 YNFKEQ. The length of the CDR3 is 15 residues. Trimming took 0 bases from V and 3 from J, leaving 12 bases between them. CDR3 DNA sequence: TGTGCCAGCAGCCAAGATATCGCGGGGAGCTACGAGCAGTACTTC. Encoded protein: CASSQDIAGSYEQYF.

V is TRBV6-4 and J is TRBJ2-2; possible D gene TRBD1, 6 bases. The germline V gene encodes CDR1 MRHNA and CDR2 SNTAGT. The V and J ends lost 8 bases and 1 base respectively, with 8 bases between them. This CDR3 is built from 13 residues. CDR3: CASWTENTGELFF. CDR3 sequence (DNA): TGTGCCAGCTGGACAGAGAACACCGGGGAGCTGTTTTTT.

This clone was detected a few times. The CDR3 protein is CASSPVELTGELFF. The CDR3 nucleotides are TGTGCCAGCAGCCCCGTTGAACTAACCGGGGAGCTGTTTTTT. This rearrangement joins TRBV28 to TRBJ2-2; D is ambiguous. Deletions cut 6 bases from V and 5 bases from J, with 13 bases between. Per germline, CDR1 MDHEN and CDR2 SYDVKM. The CDR3 is 14 residues long.

This clone has a handful of counts. The chain combines TRBV5-1 with TRBJ2-3, with 9 bases aligning to TRBD1. The germline V gene encodes CDR1 SGHRS and CDR2 YFSETQ. V shed 3 bases and J 3 bases; nucleotides not matched to a gene: 8. The CDR3 spans 16 residues. The CDR3 coding sequence is TGCGCCAGCAGCTGGGGAGGGGACAGGGCGACAGATACGCAGTATTTT. Translating it yields CASSWGGDRATDTQYF.

This clone was counted only a few times. The rearrangement uses TRBV6-5 and TRBJ2-1, with 11 bases fitting TRBD2. CDR1 and CDR2 from the germline V gene are MNHEY and SVGAGI. This CDR3 comprises 15 residues. Trimming removed 2 bases from V and 5 bases from J; junction bases left unmatched: 2. CDR3 amino acids: CASSYGTSGHNEQFF. For the CDR3, the DNA is TGTGCCAGCAGTTACGGGACTAGCGGTCACAATGAGCAGTTCTTC.

This clone was picked up a small number of times. The V and J genes are TRBV19 and TRBJ2-5, with TRBD2 matching over 7 bases. Germline V gives CDR1 LNHDA, CDR2 SQIVND (reference sequence). The CDR3 extends over 16 amino acids. The ends lost 5 bases at V and 1 base at J; junction bases unmatched: 10. CDR3 amino acids: CASSASHGTTQETQYF. CDR3 nucleotides: TGTGCCAGTAGTGCAAGCCATGGGACTACCCAAGAGACCCAGTACTTC.

The chain employs TRBV5-1 and TRBJ1-3, with TRBD1 matching 9 bases. Germline V gene data show CDR1 as SGHRS and CDR2 as YFSETQ. With V trimmed by 5 bases and J by 1 base, 7 bases remained unmatched. The CDR3 consists of 16 residues. CDR3 coding DNA: TGCGCCAGCAGTTCACAGGGGGCCGGGTCTGGAAACACCATATATTTT. It codes for CASSSQGAGSGNTIYF.

In this sample, this clone turned up a few times. At one end, the junction sequence differs from germline, possibly due to a read error. The same CDR3 arises from other DNA sequences in this sample as well. V and J are TRBV2 and TRBJ2-5, with D maybe TRBD1 (6 bases). The germline CDR1 and CDR2 sequences are SNHLY and FYNNEI. The CDR3 covers 13 residues. The DNA of the CDR3 is TGCGCCTACACAGGGAGATCGCGGGAGACCCAGTACTTC. It encodes CAYTGRSRETQYF.

The V gene is TRBV28, the J gene TRBJ2-1; TRBD1 is a possible D gene (5 bases). The length of the CDR3 is 11 residues. V lost 5 bases to trimming and J lost 11 bases, with 10 bases between them. CDR1 is MDHEN and CDR2 is SYDVKM in the germline V gene. The CDR3 is CASSATEQQFF. In nucleotides, the CDR3 is TGTGCCAGCAGTGCGACAGAGCAGCAGTTCTTC.

The chain has TRBV7-9 and TRBJ1-2, with a weak D call TRBD1 (5 bases). V was pared by 4 bases and J by 4 bases, with 19 bases between. Germline CDR1 is SEHNR and CDR2 is FQNEAQ (reference sequence). The CDR3 loop spans 16 amino acids. In DNA, the CDR3 is TGTGCCAGCAGCTATACCCAGGGTGCCCCTCTCTATGGCTACACCTTC. The encoded protein is CASSYTQGAPLYGYTF.